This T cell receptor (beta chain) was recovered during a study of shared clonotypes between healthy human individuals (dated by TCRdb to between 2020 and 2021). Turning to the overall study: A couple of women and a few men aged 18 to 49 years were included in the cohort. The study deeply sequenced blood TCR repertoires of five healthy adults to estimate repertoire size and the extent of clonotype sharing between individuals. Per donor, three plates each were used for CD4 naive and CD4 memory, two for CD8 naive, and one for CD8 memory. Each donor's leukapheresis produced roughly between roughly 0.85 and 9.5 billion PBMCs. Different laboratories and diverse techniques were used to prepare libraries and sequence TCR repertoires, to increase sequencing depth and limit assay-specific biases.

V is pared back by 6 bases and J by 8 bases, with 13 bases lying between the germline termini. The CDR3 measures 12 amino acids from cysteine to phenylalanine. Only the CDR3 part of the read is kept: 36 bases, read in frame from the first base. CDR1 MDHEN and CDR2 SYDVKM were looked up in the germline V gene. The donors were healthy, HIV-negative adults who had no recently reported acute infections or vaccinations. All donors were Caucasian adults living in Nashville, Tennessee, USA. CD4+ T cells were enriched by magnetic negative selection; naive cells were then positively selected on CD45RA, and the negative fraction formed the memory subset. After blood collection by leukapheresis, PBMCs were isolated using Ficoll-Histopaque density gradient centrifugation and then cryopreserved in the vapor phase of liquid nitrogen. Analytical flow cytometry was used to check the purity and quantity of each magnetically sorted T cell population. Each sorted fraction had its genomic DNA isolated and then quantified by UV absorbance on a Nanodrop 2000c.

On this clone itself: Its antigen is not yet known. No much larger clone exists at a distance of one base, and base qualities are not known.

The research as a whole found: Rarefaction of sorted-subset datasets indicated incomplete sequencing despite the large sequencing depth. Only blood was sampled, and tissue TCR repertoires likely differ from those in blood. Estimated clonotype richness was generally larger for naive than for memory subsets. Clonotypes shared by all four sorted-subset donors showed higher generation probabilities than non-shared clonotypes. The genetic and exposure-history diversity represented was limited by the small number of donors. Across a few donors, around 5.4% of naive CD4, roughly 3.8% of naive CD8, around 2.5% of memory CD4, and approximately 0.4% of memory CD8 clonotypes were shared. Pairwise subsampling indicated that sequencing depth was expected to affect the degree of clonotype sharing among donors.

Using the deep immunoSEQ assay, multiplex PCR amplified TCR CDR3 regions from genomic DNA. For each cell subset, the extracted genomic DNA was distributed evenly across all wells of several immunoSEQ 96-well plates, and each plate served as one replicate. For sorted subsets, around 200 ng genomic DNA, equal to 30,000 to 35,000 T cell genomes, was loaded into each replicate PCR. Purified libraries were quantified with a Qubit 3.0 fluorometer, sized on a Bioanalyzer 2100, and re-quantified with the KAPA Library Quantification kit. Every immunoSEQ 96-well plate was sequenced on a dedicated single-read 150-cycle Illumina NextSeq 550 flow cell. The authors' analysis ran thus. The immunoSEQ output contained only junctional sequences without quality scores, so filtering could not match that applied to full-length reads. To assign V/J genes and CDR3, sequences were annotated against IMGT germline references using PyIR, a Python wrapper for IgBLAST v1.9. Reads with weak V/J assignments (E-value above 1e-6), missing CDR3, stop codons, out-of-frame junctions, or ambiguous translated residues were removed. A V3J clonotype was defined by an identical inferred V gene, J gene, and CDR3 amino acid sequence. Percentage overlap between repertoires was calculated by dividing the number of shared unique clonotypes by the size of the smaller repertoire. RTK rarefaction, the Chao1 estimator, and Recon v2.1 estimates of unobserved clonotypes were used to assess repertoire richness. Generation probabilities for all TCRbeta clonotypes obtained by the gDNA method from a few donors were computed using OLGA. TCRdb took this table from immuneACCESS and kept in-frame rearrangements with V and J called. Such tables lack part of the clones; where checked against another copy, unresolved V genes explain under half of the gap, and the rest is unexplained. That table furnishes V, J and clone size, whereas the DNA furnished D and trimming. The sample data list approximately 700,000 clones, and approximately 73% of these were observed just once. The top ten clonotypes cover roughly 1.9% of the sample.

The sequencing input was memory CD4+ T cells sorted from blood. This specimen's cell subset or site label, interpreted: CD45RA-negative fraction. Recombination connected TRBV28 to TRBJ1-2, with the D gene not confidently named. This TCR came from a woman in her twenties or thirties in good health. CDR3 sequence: CASRLDILGYTF. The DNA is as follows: TGTGCCAGCAGATTGGATATTCTGGGCTACACCTTC.